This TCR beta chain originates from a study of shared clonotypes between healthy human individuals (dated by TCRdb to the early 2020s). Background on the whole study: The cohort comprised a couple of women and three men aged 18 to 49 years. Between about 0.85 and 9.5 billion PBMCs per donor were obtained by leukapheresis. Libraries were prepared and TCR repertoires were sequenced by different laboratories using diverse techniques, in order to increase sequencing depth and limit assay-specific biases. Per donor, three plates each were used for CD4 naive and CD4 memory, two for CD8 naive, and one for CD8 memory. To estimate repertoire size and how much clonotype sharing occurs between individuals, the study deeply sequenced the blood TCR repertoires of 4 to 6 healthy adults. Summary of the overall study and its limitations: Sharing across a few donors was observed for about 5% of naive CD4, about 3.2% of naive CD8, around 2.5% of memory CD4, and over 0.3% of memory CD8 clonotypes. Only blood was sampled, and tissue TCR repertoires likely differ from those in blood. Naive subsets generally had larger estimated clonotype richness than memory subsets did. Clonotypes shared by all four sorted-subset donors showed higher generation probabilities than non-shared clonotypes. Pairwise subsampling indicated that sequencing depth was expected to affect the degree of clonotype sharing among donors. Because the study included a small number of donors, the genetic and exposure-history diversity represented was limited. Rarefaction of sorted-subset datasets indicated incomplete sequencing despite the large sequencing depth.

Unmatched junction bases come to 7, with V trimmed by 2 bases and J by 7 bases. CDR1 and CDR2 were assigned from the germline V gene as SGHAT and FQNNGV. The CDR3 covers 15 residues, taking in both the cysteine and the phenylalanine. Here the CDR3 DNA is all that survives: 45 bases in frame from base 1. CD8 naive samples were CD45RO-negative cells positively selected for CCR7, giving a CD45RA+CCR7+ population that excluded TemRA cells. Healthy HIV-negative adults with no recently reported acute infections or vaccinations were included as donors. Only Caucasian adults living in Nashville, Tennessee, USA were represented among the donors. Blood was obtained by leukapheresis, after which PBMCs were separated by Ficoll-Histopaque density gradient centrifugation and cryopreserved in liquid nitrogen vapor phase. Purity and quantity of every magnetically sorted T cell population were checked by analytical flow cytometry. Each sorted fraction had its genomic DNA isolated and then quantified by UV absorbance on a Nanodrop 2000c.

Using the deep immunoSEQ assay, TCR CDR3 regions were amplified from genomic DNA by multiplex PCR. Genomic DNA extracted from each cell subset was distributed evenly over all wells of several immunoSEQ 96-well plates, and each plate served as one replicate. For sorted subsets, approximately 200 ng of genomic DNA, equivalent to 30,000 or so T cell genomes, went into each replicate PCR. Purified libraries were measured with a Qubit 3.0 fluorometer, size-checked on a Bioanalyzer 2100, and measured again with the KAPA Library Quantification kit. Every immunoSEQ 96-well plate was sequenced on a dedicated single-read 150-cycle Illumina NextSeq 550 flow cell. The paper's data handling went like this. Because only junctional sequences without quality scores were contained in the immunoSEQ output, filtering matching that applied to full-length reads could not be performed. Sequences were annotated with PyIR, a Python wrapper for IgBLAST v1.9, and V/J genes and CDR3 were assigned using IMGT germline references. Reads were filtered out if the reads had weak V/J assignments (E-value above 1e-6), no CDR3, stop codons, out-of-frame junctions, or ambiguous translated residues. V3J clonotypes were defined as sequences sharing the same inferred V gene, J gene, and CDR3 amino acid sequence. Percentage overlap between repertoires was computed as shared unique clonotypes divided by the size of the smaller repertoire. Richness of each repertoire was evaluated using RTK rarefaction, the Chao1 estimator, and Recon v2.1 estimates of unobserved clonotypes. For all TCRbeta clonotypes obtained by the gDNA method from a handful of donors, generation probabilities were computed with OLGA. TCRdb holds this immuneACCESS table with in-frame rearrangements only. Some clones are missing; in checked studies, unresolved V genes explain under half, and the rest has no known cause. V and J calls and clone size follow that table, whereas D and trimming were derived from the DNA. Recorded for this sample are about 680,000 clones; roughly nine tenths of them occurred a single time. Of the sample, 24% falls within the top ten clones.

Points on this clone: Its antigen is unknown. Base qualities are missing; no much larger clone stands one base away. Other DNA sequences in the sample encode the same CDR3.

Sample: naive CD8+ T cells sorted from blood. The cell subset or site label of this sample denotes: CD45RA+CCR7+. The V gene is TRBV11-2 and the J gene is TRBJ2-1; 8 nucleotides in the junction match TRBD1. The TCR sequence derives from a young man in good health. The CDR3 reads CASSLLAGGPNEQFF. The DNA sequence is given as TGTGCCAGCAGCTTATTGGCAGGGGGCCCTAATGAGCAGTTCTTC.